The 16 T cell receptor beta chains reported below all come from one sample, sequenced in a study of circulating and synovial CD4+ cells in juvenile arthritis. Generated by immunoSEQ multiplex PCR, the TCRdb table keeps only in-frame clones and is missing some. The sample has over 13,000 clones, around four fifths seen once. The sample was CD4+ T cells from synovial fluid. These receptors all stem from a human patient with juvenile idiopathic arthritis. Some clones in this sample may be carry-over from other donors' samples.

The chain joins TRBV7-9 to TRBJ1-6; D might be TRBD1 (6 bases). The germline V gene has CDR1 SEHNR and CDR2 FQNEAQ (reference sequence). This CDR3 contains 13 residues. Deletions cut 5 bases from V and 9 bases from J, with 11 bases between. As DNA, the CDR3 is TGTGCCAGCAGCATGGACAGACCTTCACCCCTCCACTTT. Its protein is CASSMDRPSPLHF.

The chain has TRBV29-1 and TRBJ2-5, with 8 bases matching TRBD1. This CDR3 has 13 amino acids. After removal of 6 bases from V and 4 bases from J, the junction contained 7 bases not matched to a gene. CDR1 and CDR2 from the germline V gene are SQVTM and ANQGSEA. Here the CDR3 DNA reads TGCAGCGTGGCCCCGGACAGGGTAGAGACCCAGTACTTC. This gives the protein CSVAPDRVETQYF.

The rearrangement links TRBV5-1 to TRBJ1-4; D remains unclear. Per the germline V gene, CDR1 is SGHRS and CDR2 is YFSETQ. V lost 3 bases and J lost 0, with 6 bases in between. The CDR3 length is 14 residues. The CDR3 nucleotides read TGCGCCAGCAGCTCCTCGTCAACTAATGAAAAACTGTTTTTT. Amino acid sequence: CASSSSSTNEKLFF. The complete variable domain, with remaining parts taken from reference TRBV5-1 and TRBJ1-4, reads KAGVTQTPRYLIKTRGQQVTLSCSPISGHRSVSWYQQTPGQGLQFLFEYFSETQRNKGNFPGRFSGRQFSNSRSEMNVSTLELGDSALYLCASSSSSTNEKLFFGSGTQLSVL.

V gene TRBV7-9 combines with J gene TRBJ1-1; 9 nucleotides align to TRBD1. CDR3 length: 15 amino acids. V dropped 8 bases and J dropped 4; count of bases not matched to a gene: 11. Germline values: CDR1 SEHNR, CDR2 FQNEAQ (reference sequence). The CDR3 protein is CASGPGQGGFTEAFF. The CDR3 nucleotides read TGTGCCAGCGGCCCGGGACAGGGTGGGTTCACTGAAGCTTTCTTT.

This sequence joins TRBV19 and TRBJ1-2; D uncertain. Germline CDR1 and CDR2: LNHDA and SQIVND (reference sequence). This CDR3 spans 13 amino acids. With 6 bases removed from V and 8 bases from J, the gap between germline ends came to 16 bases. CDR3 region: CASRGVVRGGYTF. CDR3 sequence (DNA): TGTGCCAGTAGGGGCGTGGTCCGGGGAGGCTACACCTTC.

The chain employs TRBV11-3 and TRBJ1-3; no firm D call. Germline loops: CDR1 SGHNT, CDR2 YENEEA. The CDR3 totals 15 residues. V lost 1 base, J lost 0 bases, and 7 bases lay in between. CDR3 nucleotide sequence: TGTGCCAGCAGCTTAGGTCCAGGCTCTGGAAACACCATATATTTT. This translates into CASSLGPGSGNTIYF.

The chain employs TRBV7-9 and TRBJ1-4; D possibly corresponds to TRBD1 (5 bases). CDR3 size: 15 residues. V was pared by 5 bases and J by 7 bases, with 17 bases between. Germline assignment: CDR1 SEHNR and CDR2 FQNEAQ (reference sequence). In nucleotides, the CDR3 is TGTGCCAGCAGCCTGTACTTGACAGATTCTGAAAAACTGTTTTTT. It codes for CASSLYLTDSEKLFF. The whole variable domain, filled in from reference TRBV7-9 and TRBJ1-4, reads DTGVSQNPRHKITKRGQNVTFRCDPISEHNRLYWYRQTLGQGPEFLTYFQNEAQLEKSRLLSDRFSAERPKGSFSTLEIQRTEQGDSAMYLCASSLYLTDSEKLFFGSGTQLSVL.

With regard to this clone: Sequence at one end of the junction differs from germline and may be a read error. Other DNA sequences of this sample code for an identical CDR3. The chain recombines TRBV5-1 with TRBJ1-6; TRBD1 might be the D (6 bases). This CDR3 spans 15 amino acids. Germline CDR1 SGHRS, CDR2 YFSETQ. The CDR3 DNA sequence: TGCGCCAGCAGAGAGCGGACAGCCGATAATTCCCCCCTCCACTTT. Amino acid sequence: CASRERTADNSPLHF.

CDR3 protein: CASSLERPSGADEQYF. The CDR3 DNA reads TGCGCCAGCAGCTTGGAACGGCCTAGCGGTGCCGACGAGCAGTACTTC. The chain links TRBV5-1 to TRBJ2-7; 7 bases match TRBD2. The CDR3 consists of 16 residues. In germline, CDR1 is SGHRS, CDR2 YFSETQ. V was clipped by 0 bases and J by 5 bases; unmatched bases: 11.

The gene calls are TRBV19 and TRBJ2-3, with TRBD1 as a possible D gene (6 bases). This CDR3 contains 13 residues. Germline CDR1 reads LNHDA; CDR2 reads SQIVND (reference sequence). Trimming took 8 bases from V and 2 from J, leaving 11 bases between them. This CDR3 is CASARGITDTQYF. DNA of the CDR3: TGTGCCAGTGCGAGGGGGATCACAGATACGCAGTATTTT.

The chain employs TRBV10-3 and TRBJ2-7, with D tentatively TRBD2 (6 bases). V dropped 0 bases and J dropped 1 base, with 13 bases sitting between them. Germline V gene lookup returns CDR1 ENHRY and CDR2 SYGVKD. This CDR3 spans 16 amino acids. This chain's CDR3 is CAISESGGGLSYEQYF. The DNA of the CDR3 is TGTGCCATCAGTGAGTCAGGTGGGGGGTTGTCCTACGAGCAGTACTTC.

This clone is classed as large. The genes are TRBV19 and TRBJ1-6, with 11 bases that match TRBD1. Germline V CDR1 and CDR2: LNHDA, SQIVND (reference sequence). The CDR3 sequence is 14 residues long. J lost 7 bases, V lost 6 bases, and 2 bases had no gene match. CDR3 amino acids: CASRGTGGNSPLHF. The DNA of the CDR3 is TGTGCCAGTAGGGGGACAGGGGGAAATTCACCCCTCCACTTT.

The V call is TRBV30, the J call TRBJ2-1; the D gene is possibly TRBD2 (8 bases). In germline, CDR1 is GTSNPN, CDR2 SVGIG (reference sequence). V was pared by 0 bases and J by 5 bases, with 23 bases between. CDR3 length: 18 residues. The CDR3 sequence is CAWSVKGAAGGINNEQFF. CDR3 in DNA: TGTGCCTGGAGTGTAAAGGGGGCGGCGGGAGGAATTAACAATGAGCAGTTCTTC.

This chain uses TRBV29-1 with TRBJ1-1; possibly TRBD1 for D (5 bases). V shed 2 bases and J shed 6 bases, with 13 bases lying between them. This CDR3 region has 13 residues. Germline CDR1 SQVTM, CDR2 ANQGSEA. CDR3 amino acids: CSVERGGSSEAFF. CDR3 DNA sequence: TGCAGCGTTGAAAGGGGTGGTTCGTCTGAAGCTTTCTTT.

J is TRBJ1-5 and V is TRBV4-3; D call uncertain. Trimming cost V 0 bases and J 3 bases, with 12 bases left between them. The CDR3 totals 16 residues. CDR1 is LGHNA and CDR2 is YSLEER in the germline V gene. The CDR3 protein is CASSQEGGPLNQPQHF. The CDR3 bases are TGCGCCAGCAGCCAAGAAGGTGGGCCCCTCAATCAGCCCCAGCATTTT.

Written as DNA, the CDR3 is TGTGCCAGCTCACCACCCCGAGCGGGGGGGCCGTCTTTCAACTCCTACAATGAGCAGTTCTTC. Translating gives CASSPPRAGGPSFNSYNEQFF. The V gene is TRBV18, the J gene TRBJ2-1; TRBD2 matches at 10 bases. Germline values: CDR1 KGHSH, CDR2 LQKENI. The CDR3 runs to 21 residues. Trimming took 0 bases from V and 0 from J; bases not matched to a gene: 14.